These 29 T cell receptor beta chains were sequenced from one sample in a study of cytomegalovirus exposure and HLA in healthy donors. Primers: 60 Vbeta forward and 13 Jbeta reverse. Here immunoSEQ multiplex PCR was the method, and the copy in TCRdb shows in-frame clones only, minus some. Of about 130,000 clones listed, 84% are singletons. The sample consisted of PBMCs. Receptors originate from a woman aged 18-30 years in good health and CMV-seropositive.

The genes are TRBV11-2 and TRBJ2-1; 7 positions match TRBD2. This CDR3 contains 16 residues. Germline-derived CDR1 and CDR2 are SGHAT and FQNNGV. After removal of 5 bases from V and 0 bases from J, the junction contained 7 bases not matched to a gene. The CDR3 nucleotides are TGTGCCAGCAGCCAGCGGGGACCAAGCTCCTACAATGAGCAGTTCTTC. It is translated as CASSQRGPSSYNEQFF.

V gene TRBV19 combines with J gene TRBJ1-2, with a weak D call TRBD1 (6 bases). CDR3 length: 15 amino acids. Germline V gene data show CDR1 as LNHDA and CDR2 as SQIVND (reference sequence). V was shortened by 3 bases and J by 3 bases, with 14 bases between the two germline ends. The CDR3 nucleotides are TGTGCCAGTAGTATTCGGGGGGCTAGAGACTATGGCTACACCTTC. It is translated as CASSIRGARDYGYTF.

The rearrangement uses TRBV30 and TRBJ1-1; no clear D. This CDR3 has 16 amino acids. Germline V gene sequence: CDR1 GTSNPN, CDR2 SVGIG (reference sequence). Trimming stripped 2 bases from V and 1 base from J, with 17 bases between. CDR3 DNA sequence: TGTGCCTGGAGTTTCCCGCTTGGGCAGCCGAACACTGAAGCTTTCTTT. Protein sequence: CAWSFPLGQPNTEAFF. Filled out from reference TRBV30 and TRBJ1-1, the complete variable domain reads SQTIHQWPATLVQPVGSPLSLECTVEGTSNPNLYWYRQAAGRGLQLLFYSVGIGQISSEVPQNLSASRPQDRQFILSSKKLLLSDSGFYLCAWSFPLGQPNTEAFFGQGTRLTVV.

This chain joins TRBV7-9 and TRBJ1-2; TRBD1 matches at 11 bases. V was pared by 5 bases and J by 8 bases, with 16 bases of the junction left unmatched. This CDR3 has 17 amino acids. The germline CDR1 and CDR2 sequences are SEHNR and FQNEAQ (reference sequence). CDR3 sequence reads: CASSMSTGQGVLRGYTF. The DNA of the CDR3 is TGTGCCAGCAGCATGTCGACGGGACAGGGGGTTTTAAGAGGCTACACCTTC. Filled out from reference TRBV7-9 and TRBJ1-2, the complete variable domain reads DTGVSQNPRHKITKRGQNVTFRCDPISEHNRLYWYRQTLGQGPEFLTYFQNEAQLEKSRLLSDRFSAERPKGSFSTLEIQRTEQGDSAMYLCASSMSTGQGVLRGYTFGSGTRLTVV.

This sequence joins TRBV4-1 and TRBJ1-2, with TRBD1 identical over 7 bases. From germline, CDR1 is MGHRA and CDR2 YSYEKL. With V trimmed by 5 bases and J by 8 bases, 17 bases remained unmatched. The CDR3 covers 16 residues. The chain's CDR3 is CASSSPGGGITSGYTF. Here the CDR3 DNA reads TGCGCCAGCAGCTCCCCCGGAGGGGGCATTACCAGCGGCTACACCTTC.

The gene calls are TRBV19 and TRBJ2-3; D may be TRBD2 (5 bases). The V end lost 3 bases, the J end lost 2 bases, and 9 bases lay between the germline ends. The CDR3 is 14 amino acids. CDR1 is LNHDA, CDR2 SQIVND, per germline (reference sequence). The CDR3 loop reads CASSMAGDTDTQYF. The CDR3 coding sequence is TGTGCCAGTAGTATGGCCGGGGACACAGATACGCAGTATTTT. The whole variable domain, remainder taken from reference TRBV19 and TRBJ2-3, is DGGITQSPKYLFRKEGQNVTLSCEQNLNHDAMYWYRQDPGQGLRLIYYSQIVNDFQKGDIAEGYSVSREKKESFPLTVTSAQKNPTAFYLCASSMAGDTDTQYFGPGTRLTVL.

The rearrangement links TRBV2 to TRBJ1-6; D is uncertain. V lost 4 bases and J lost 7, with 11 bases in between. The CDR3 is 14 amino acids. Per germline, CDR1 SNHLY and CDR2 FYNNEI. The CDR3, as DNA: TGTGCCAGCAGTGCGTCACTGATAAATTCACCCCTCCACTTT. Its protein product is CASSASLINSPLHF.

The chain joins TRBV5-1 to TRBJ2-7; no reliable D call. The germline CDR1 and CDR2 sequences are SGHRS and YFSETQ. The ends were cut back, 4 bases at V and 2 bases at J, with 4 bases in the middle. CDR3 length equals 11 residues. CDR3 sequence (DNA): TGCGCCAGCAGCCTAGCCTACGAGCAGTACTTC. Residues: CASSLAYEQYF.

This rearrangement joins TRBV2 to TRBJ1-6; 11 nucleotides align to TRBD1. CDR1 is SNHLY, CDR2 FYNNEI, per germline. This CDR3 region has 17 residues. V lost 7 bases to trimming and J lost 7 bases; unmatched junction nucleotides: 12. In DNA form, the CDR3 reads TGTGCCAGCACGCCGGGGACAGGGGGGACGTTGAATTCACCCCTCCACTTT. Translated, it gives CASTPGTGGTLNSPLHF.

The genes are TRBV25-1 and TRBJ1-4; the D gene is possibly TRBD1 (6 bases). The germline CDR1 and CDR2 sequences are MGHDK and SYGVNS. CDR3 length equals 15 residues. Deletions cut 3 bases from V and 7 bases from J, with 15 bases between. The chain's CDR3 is CASSDTRGMGEKLFF. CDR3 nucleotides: TGTGCCAGCAGTGACACCAGGGGAATGGGTGAAAAACTGTTTTTT.

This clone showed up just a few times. CDR3 sequence: CASSTGLYGYTF. The CDR3 nucleotides are TGTGCCAGCAGTACAGGGCTCTATGGCTACACCTTC. The V call is TRBV6-5, the J call TRBJ1-2, with D perhaps matching TRBD1 (6 bases). CDR1 MNHEY and CDR2 SVGAGI come from the germline V gene. The CDR3 sequence is 12 residues long. Between the trimmed V and J ends, which lost 5 bases and 4 bases, there was a span of 8 bases.

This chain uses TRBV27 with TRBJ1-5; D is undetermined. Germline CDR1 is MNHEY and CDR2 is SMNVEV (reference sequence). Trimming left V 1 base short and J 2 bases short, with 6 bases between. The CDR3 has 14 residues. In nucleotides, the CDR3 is TGTGCCAGCAGTTTATACCAGGGCAATCAGCCCCAGCATTTT. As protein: CASSLYQGNQPQHF.

CDR3 region: CASSGTGHYGYTF. DNA of the CDR3: TGTGCCAGCAGCGGGACAGGGCACTATGGCTACACCTTC. The chain recombines TRBV7-9 with TRBJ1-2; 9 nucleotides agree with TRBD1. The CDR3 totals 13 residues. Losses at the gene ends were 5 bases for V and 3 bases for J; bases not matched to a gene: 1. Germline V CDR1 and CDR2: SEHNR, FQNEAQ (reference sequence). Based on the CDR3 plus reference TRBV7-9 and TRBJ1-2, the full variable domain is DTGVSQNPRHKITKRGQNVTFRCDPISEHNRLYWYRQTLGQGPEFLTYFQNEAQLEKSRLLSDRFSAERPKGSFSTLEIQRTEQGDSAMYLCASSGTGHYGYTFGSGTRLTVV.

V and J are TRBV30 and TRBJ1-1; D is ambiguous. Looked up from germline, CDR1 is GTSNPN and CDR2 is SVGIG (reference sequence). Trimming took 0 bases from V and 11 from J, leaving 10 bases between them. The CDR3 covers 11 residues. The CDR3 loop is CAWSVGDLAFF. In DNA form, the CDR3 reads TGTGCCTGGAGTGTGGGAGATCTGGCTTTCTTT.

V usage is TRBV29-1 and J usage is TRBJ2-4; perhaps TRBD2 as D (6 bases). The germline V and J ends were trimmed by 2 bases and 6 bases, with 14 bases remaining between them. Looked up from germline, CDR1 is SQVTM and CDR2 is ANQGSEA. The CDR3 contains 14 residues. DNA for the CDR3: TGCAGCGTTGAACTCCAGGCGGGGTCAAACATTCAGTACTTC. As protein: CSVELQAGSNIQYF.

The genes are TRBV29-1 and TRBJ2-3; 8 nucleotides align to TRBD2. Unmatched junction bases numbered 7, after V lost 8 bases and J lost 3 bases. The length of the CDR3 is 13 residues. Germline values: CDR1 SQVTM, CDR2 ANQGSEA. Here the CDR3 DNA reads TGCAGCCTCCTTGGCGGGGGGACAGATACGCAGTATTTT. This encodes CSLLGGGTDTQYF.

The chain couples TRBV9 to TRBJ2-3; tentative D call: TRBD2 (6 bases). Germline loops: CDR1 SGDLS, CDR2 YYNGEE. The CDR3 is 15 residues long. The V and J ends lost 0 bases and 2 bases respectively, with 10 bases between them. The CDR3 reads CASSVGWTNTDTQYF. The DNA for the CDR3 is TGTGCCAGCAGCGTAGGCTGGACTAACACAGATACGCAGTATTTT.

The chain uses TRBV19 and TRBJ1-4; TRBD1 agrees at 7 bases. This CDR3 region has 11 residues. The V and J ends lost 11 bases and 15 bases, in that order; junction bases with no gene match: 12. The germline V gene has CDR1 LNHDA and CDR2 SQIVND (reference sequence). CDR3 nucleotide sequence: TGTGCCGAGGGGGCACACCGCCTCATGTTTTTT. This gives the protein CAEGAHRLMFF.

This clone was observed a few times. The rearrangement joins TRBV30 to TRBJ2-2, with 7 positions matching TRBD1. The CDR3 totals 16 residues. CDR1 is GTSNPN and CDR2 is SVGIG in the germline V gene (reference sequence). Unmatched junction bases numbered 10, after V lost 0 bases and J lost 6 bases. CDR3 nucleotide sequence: TGTGCCTGGAGTGTGTATGTGACAGGGTTATCCGGGGAGCTGTTTTTT. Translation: CAWSVYVTGLSGELFF.

In DNA form, the CDR3 reads TGCGCCAGCAGCCCCACAGTGGGACAGGGAGAGGAGAACACTGAAGCTTTCTTT. It specifies CASSPTVGQGEENTEAFF. J is TRBJ1-1 and V is TRBV4-1; 9 bases are a match to TRBD1. CDR3 length equals 18 residues. Germline V gene data show CDR1 as MGHRA and CDR2 as YSYEKL. The V and J ends lost 4 bases and 1 base, in that order; junction bases with no gene match: 13.

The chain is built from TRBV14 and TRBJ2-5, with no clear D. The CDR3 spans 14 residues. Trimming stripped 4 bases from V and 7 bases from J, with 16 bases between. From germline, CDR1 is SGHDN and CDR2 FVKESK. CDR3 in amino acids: CASSLQASDGTQYF. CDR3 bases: TGTGCCAGCAGCCTTCAGGCGTCTGATGGGACCCAGTACTTC.

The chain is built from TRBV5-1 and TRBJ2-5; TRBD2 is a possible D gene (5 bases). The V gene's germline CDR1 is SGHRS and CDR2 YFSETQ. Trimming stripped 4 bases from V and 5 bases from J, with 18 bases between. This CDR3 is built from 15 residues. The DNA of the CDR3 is TGCGCCAGCAGCCTCGACGAGGGCCCGTGGGAGACCCAGTACTTC. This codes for CASSLDEGPWETQYF.

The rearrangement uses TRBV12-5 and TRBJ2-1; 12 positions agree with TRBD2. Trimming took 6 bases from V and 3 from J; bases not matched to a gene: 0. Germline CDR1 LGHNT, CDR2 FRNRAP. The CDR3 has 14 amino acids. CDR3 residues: CASGTSGGYNEQFF. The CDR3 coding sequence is TGTGCTAGTGGGACTAGCGGGGGCTACAATGAGCAGTTCTTC.

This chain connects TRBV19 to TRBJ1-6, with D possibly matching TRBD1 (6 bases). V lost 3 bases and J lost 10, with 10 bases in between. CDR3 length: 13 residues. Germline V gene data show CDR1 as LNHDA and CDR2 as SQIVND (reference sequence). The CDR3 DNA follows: TGTGCCAGTAGTATGGGGGGGCTGTCACCCCTCCACTTT. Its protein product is CASSMGGLSPLHF.

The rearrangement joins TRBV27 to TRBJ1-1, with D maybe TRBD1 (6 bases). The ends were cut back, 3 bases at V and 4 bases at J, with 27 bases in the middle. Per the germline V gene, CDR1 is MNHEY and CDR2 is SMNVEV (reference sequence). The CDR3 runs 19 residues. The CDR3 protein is CASSFTQGRDLFRGTEAFF. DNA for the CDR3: TGTGCCAGCAGTTTTACACAGGGCCGCGATCTATTCCGGGGCACTGAAGCTTTCTTT.

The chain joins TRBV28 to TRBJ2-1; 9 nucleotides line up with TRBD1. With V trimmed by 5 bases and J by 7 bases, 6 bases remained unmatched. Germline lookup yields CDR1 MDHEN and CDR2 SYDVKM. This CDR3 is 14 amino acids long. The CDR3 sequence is CASSKGQGLNEQFF. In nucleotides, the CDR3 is TGTGCCAGCAGTAAGGGACAGGGTCTAAATGAGCAGTTCTTC.

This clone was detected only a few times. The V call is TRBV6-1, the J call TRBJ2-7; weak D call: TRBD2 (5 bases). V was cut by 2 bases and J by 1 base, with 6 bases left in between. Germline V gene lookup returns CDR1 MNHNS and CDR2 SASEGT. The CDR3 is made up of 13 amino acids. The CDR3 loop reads CASSERGSYEQYF. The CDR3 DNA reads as TGTGCCAGCAGTGAACGGGGTTCCTACGAGCAGTACTTC.

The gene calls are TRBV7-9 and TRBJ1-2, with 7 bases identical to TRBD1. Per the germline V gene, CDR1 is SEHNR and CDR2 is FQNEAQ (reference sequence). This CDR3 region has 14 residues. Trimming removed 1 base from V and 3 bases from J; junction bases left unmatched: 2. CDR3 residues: CASSLGGTDYGYTF. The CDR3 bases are TGTGCCAGCAGCTTAGGTGGGACAGACTATGGCTACACCTTC.

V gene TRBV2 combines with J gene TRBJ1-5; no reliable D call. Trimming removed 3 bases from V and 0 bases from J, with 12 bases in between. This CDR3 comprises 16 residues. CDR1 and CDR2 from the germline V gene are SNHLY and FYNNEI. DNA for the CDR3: TGTGCCAGCAGTGAGGGCAGCATTTATAGCAATCAGCCCCAGCATTTT. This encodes CASSEGSIYSNQPQHF.